These 18 T cell receptor beta chains were sequenced from one sample in a study of blood T cell repertoires in COVID-19. Libraries were prepared by immunoSEQ multiplex PCR; TCRdb keeps only in-frame clonotypes and omits some of them. Among 400,000 to 500,000 clones, roughly 88% were seen once, and the ten largest hold 1.5% to 2%. Material: PBMCs or T cells enriched from blood (not recorded which). These receptors were taken from a woman aged 40 to 55 who had recovered from COVID-19.

The chain joins TRBV28 to TRBJ1-2; D gene ambiguous. Germline CDR1 is MDHEN and CDR2 is SYDVKM. This CDR3 region has 15 residues. V lost 7 bases, J lost 3 bases, and 18 bases lay in between. CDR3 residues: CASTPSSLFDYGYTF. In DNA form, the CDR3 reads TGTGCCAGCACCCCGTCCTCCCTGTTTGACTATGGCTACACCTTC.

The chain uses TRBV9 and TRBJ1-1; D perhaps matches TRBD1 (6 bases). The CDR3 totals 17 residues. Trimming removed 0 bases at V and 3 bases at J, with 18 bases between. Germline CDR1 reads SGDLS; CDR2 reads YYNGEE. The DNA of the CDR3 is TGTGCCAGCAGCGTAGCAGGGGACGGTTTTCTTGACACTGAAGCTTTCTTT. Protein sequence: CASSVAGDGFLDTEAFF.

The chain carries TRBV6-5 and TRBJ1-3, with D maybe TRBD1 (5 bases). The CDR3 covers 15 residues. V was pared by 5 bases and J by 4 bases, with 15 bases between. Germline V gene data show CDR1 as MNHEY and CDR2 as SVGAGI. The CDR3 here is CASSPWTLRGNTIYF. CDR3 bases: TGTGCCAGCAGTCCTTGGACACTTCGAGGAAACACCATATATTTT.

The CDR3 sequence is CASSVASSGSQETQYF. Here the CDR3 DNA reads TGTGCCAGCAGCGTAGCTTCTTCTGGCAGTCAAGAGACCCAGTACTTC. The rearrangement joins TRBV9 to TRBJ2-5; the D is unclear. V was cut by 0 bases and J by 2 bases, with 14 bases left in between. The CDR3 is 16 amino acids. The germline gives CDR1 SGDLS, CDR2 YYNGEE.

This chain joins TRBV14 and TRBJ2-5; TRBD2 is a possible D gene (6 bases). Germline CDR1 reads SGHDN; CDR2 reads FVKESK. Deletions cut 4 bases from V and 2 bases from J, with 14 bases between. The CDR3 spans 15 residues. The CDR3 region has the DNA TGTGCCAGCAGCCCTCGAGCGGGTTCACAAGAGACCCAGTACTTC. Translating gives CASSPRAGSQETQYF.

V usage is TRBV5-8 and J usage is TRBJ2-1; 15 bases map to TRBD2. The V segment lost 5 bases and the J segment 10 bases; nucleotides outside the gene matches: 4. Germline V CDR1 and CDR2: SGHTS, YDEGEE. The CDR3 length is 14 residues. The CDR3 sequence: CASSRGLAGGEQFF. CDR3 nucleotide sequence: TGTGCCAGCAGTCGGGGACTAGCGGGGGGCGAGCAGTTCTTC.

The rearrangement links TRBV7-9 to TRBJ1-3; D call uncertain. Germline V gene sequence: CDR1 SEHNR, CDR2 FQNEAQ (reference sequence). CDR3 length: 16 amino acids. V dropped 6 bases and J dropped 0 bases, with 15 bases sitting between them. Here the CDR3 DNA reads TGTGCCAGCAGTGCCCGGCAGGAAGGCTCTGGAAACACCATATATTTT. Its protein product is CASSARQEGSGNTIYF.

This chain links TRBV5-6 with TRBJ2-7; possible D gene TRBD1, 5 bases. Per the germline V gene, CDR1 is SGHDT and CDR2 is YYEEEE. V was pared by 1 base and J by 3 bases, with 20 bases between. This CDR3 comprises 17 residues. In DNA, the CDR3 is TGTGCCAGCAGCTTGTTAACCCTATTTTCAGGGAACTACGAGCAGTACTTC. Protein: CASSLLTLFSGNYEQYF.

The rearrangement uses TRBV19 and TRBJ2-7; 7 bases are shared with TRBD2. Germline CDR1 and CDR2: LNHDA and SQIVND (reference sequence). This CDR3 spans 15 amino acids. Unmatched junction bases numbered 10, after V lost 6 bases and J lost 2 bases. CDR3 in DNA: TGTGCCAGTAGCGCCTCCATAGGGAGGGCCTACGAGCAGTACTTC. Residues: CASSASIGRAYEQYF.

J is TRBJ1-2 and V is TRBV5-1; D is unclear. The V end was cut by 4 bases, the J end by 7 bases, with 20 bases between. This CDR3 comprises 15 residues. CDR1 and CDR2 from the germline V gene are SGHRS and YFSETQ. Here the CDR3 reads CASSPGRTLALGYTF. The CDR3 region has the DNA TGCGCCAGCAGCCCCGGGAGGACCCTCGCCCTTGGCTACACCTTC.

The chain is built from TRBV12-3 or TRBV12-4 and TRBJ1-1; 8 nucleotides agree with TRBD1. Losses at the gene ends were 5 bases for V and 8 bases for J; bases not matched to a gene: 1. CDR3 length: 11 amino acids. The CDR3 DNA reads as TGTGCCAGCAGTAGGACAGGGGAAGCTTTCTTT. This encodes CASSRTGEAFF.

This chain connects TRBV25-1 to TRBJ1-5; D perhaps matches TRBD1 (5 bases). CDR3 length: 14 amino acids. CDR1 MGHDK and CDR2 SYGVNS come from the germline V gene. Trimming took off 3 bases at V and 6 bases at J, with 12 bases between the two ends. CDR3 in amino acids: CASSDRAQGQPQHF. DNA for the CDR3: TGTGCCAGCAGTGACAGGGCTCAGGGTCAGCCCCAGCATTTT.

The rearrangement joins TRBV5-1 to TRBJ2-3; 7 nucleotides agree with TRBD1. Unmatched junction bases numbered 13, after V lost 4 bases and J lost 5 bases. Germline V gene lookup returns CDR1 SGHRS and CDR2 YFSETQ. This CDR3 has 16 amino acids. CDR3 loop: CASSPEGAGGRDTQYF. For the CDR3, the DNA is TGCGCCAGCAGCCCAGAGGGGGCAGGGGGTAGAGATACGCAGTATTTT.

The chain carries TRBV4-3 and TRBJ2-2, with a weak D call TRBD1 (5 bases). Trimming cost V 3 bases and J 0 bases, with 14 bases left between them. Germline values: CDR1 LGHNA, CDR2 YSLEER. This CDR3 contains 17 residues. CDR3 loop: CASSQDTGIANTGELFF. The CDR3 bases are TGCGCCAGCAGCCAGGACACAGGCATCGCGAACACCGGGGAGCTGTTTTTT.

The chain combines TRBV14 with TRBJ2-5, with D uncertain. The ends were cut back, 4 bases at V and 4 bases at J, with 7 bases in the middle. This CDR3 has 12 residues. CDR1 and CDR2 from the germline V gene are SGHDN and FVKESK. CDR3: CASSPNRETQYF. The CDR3 DNA reads as TGTGCCAGCAGCCCCAATAGAGAGACCCAGTACTTC.

The rearrangement links TRBV6-1 to TRBJ1-6; D is unresolved. Germline CDR1 and CDR2: MNHNS and SASEGT. This CDR3 has 16 residues. The germline V and J ends were trimmed by 0 bases and 7 bases, with 13 bases remaining between them. DNA of the CDR3: TGTGCCAGCAGTGAAGCACTAGTCGGATACAATTCACCCCTCCACTTT. Its protein is CASSEALVGYNSPLHF.

This clone appeared a single time. The gene calls are TRBV5-1 and TRBJ2-1; 7 bases line up with TRBD2. Germline V gives CDR1 SGHRS, CDR2 YFSETQ. The CDR3 spans 15 residues. Losses at the gene ends were 5 bases for V and 3 bases for J; bases not matched to a gene: 8. CDR3 loop: CASSPRLADYNEQFF. CDR3 coding DNA: TGCGCCAGCAGTCCGAGACTAGCAGACTACAATGAGCAGTTCTTC.

This clone was seen once. The chain employs TRBV24-1 and TRBJ2-3; maybe TRBD2 (6 bases). The V gene lost 2 bases and the J gene lost 2 bases, with 10 bases spanning the gap. Germline values: CDR1 KGHDR, CDR2 SFDVKD. The CDR3 sequence is 15 residues long. CDR3 residues: CATSDSGGPTDTQYF. The DNA for the CDR3 is TGTGCCACCAGTGATTCAGGAGGGCCCACAGATACGCAGTATTTT.